These 32 T cell receptor beta chains share one sample of origin, sequenced in a study of technical replicates of blood from a few donors. Method: immunoSEQ multiplex PCR; TCRdb's copy keeps in-frame clones and lacks some. The sample lists 78,000 or so clones; around 92% were seen once. Sequences were obtained from T cells isolated from PBMCs. These receptors all come from a human donor in good health. Some clones in this sample may be carry-over from other donors' samples.

Regarding this clone: Other DNA sequences in the sample encode the same CDR3. This rearrangement joins TRBV5-1 to TRBJ2-5, with D hard to call. Germline V gives CDR1 SGHRS, CDR2 YFSETQ. Deletions cut 2 bases from V and 5 bases from J, with 4 bases between. There are 11 residues in the CDR3. In DNA form, the CDR3 reads TGCGCCAGCAGCTTAGAGGAGACCCAGTACTTC. As protein: CASSLEETQYF. Full variable domain (remainder filled in from reference TRBV5-1 and TRBJ2-5): KAGVTQTPRYLIKTRGQQVTLSCSPISGHRSVSWYQQTPGQGLQFLFEYFSETQRNKGNFPGRFSGRQFSNSRSEMNVSTLELGDSALYLCASSLEETQYFGPGTRLLVL.

The chain carries TRBV13 and TRBJ1-3, with D maybe TRBD1 (5 bases). CDR3 size: 19 residues. Germline V gives CDR1 PRHDT, CDR2 FYEKMQ (reference sequence). V was shortened by 4 bases and J by 0 bases, with 22 bases between the two germline ends. The CDR3 DNA is TGTGCCAGCAGCTCAACGTCAGGGTCCTCTCGCCTCTCTGGAAACACCATATATTTT. Protein product: CASSSTSGSSRLSGNTIYF.

The CDR3, as DNA: TGCGCCAGCAGCTGGGCCGTTACAGGGGAGACGGAAAAACTGTTTTTT. Translation gives CASSWAVTGETEKLFF. V gene TRBV4-1 combines with J gene TRBJ1-4; 7 bases line up with TRBD1. The J segment lost 8 bases and the V segment lost 5 bases, leaving 14 bases of the junction unmatched. CDR1 is MGHRA, CDR2 YSYEKL, per germline. The CDR3 sequence is 16 residues long.

The genes are TRBV7-9 and TRBJ2-5; weak D call: TRBD1 (5 bases). This CDR3 spans 16 amino acids. V lost 5 bases, J lost 3 bases, and 19 bases lay in between. CDR1 and CDR2 (germline): SEHNR, FQNEAQ (reference sequence). Here the CDR3 reads CASSPIWGLQKETQYF. The CDR3, as DNA: TGTGCCAGCAGCCCGATTTGGGGCCTCCAAAAAGAGACCCAGTACTTC.

The chain is built from TRBV9 and TRBJ2-7, with TRBD1 as a possible D gene (6 bases). Germline CDR1 and CDR2: SGDLS and YYNGEE. The CDR3 totals 14 residues. V gave up 0 bases and J gave up 1 base, with 8 bases separating them. CDR3 amino acids: CASSVVGGSYEQYF. CDR3 DNA: TGTGCCAGCAGCGTAGTAGGGGGATCCTACGAGCAGTACTTC.

The chain couples TRBV4-1 to TRBJ2-7, with 10 bases fitting TRBD2. This CDR3 comprises 17 residues. With 1 base clipped from V and 2 bases from J, the junction kept 8 bases outside the gene matches. The germline gives CDR1 MGHRA, CDR2 YSYEKL. The CDR3 region has the DNA TGCGCCAGCAGCCAAGGCACTATAGCGGGAGGACCCTACGAGCAGTACTTC. This encodes CASSQGTIAGGPYEQYF.

V and J are TRBV27 and TRBJ2-7, with TRBD2 matching 7 bases. The CDR3 has 16 amino acids. Germline CDR1 MNHEY, CDR2 SMNVEV (reference sequence). The ends lost 3 bases at V and 5 bases at J; junction bases unmatched: 13. CDR3 amino acids: CASSFFGRAGLDEQYF. Here the CDR3 DNA reads TGTGCCAGCAGTTTTTTCGGCAGGGCCGGACTAGACGAGCAGTACTTC.

The chain couples TRBV30 to TRBJ2-3, with 10 bases matching TRBD2. The CDR3 consists of 17 residues. Germline V gene data show CDR1 as GTSNPN and CDR2 as SVGIG (reference sequence). V dropped 4 bases and J dropped 2; count of bases not matched to a gene: 12. The CDR3 spells CAWKTAGTSAHTDTQYF. DNA of the CDR3: TGTGCCTGGAAAACCGCCGGGACTAGCGCACACACAGATACGCAGTATTTT.

V is TRBV29-1 and J is TRBJ1-3; unclear D gene. Deletions cut 4 bases from V and 0 bases from J, with 7 bases between. The CDR3 length is 13 residues. Germline loops: CDR1 SQVTM, CDR2 ANQGSEA. The CDR3 DNA sequence: TGCAGCGTTGGAAGCTCCTCTGGAAACACCATATATTTT. Protein product: CSVGSSSGNTIYF.

This chain uses TRBV29-1 with TRBJ2-7; no clear D. Between the trimmed V and J ends, which lost 6 bases and 6 bases, there was a span of 12 bases. This CDR3 has 11 residues. Germline loops: CDR1 SQVTM, CDR2 ANQGSEA. CDR3 loop: CSVGRSTEQYF. The CDR3 coding sequence is TGCAGCGTGGGCCGGTCGACCGAGCAGTACTTC.

This rearrangement joins TRBV2 to TRBJ2-5, with D perhaps TRBD1 (5 bases). CDR3 size: 15 residues. Germline CDR1 reads SNHLY; CDR2 reads FYNNEI. With 4 bases removed from V and 1 base from J, the gap between germline ends came to 13 bases. The CDR3 region is CASSVGPVLQETQYF. CDR3 DNA sequence: TGTGCCAGCAGTGTGGGGCCCGTACTCCAAGAGACCCAGTACTTC.

The CDR3 DNA reads as TGTGCCAGCAGCCCCTTTTCGGGACTAGCGGGGGGACCCGGGGAGCTGTTTTTT. It is translated as CASSPFSGLAGGPGELFF. J is TRBJ2-2 and V is TRBV9; 15 bases match TRBD2. The germline V gene has CDR1 SGDLS and CDR2 YYNGEE. CDR3 length: 18 residues. Trimming took 4 bases from V and 6 from J; bases not matched to a gene: 10.

V is TRBV4-1 and J is TRBJ1-5; D remains unclear. From germline, CDR1 is MGHRA and CDR2 YSYEKL. CDR3 length equals 16 residues. Deletions cut 3 bases from V and 0 bases from J, with 12 bases between. CDR3 in DNA: TGCGCCAGCAGCCAGAGGGCGCAGAATAGCAATCAGCCCCAGCATTTT. Translation: CASSQRAQNSNQPQHF.

The gene calls are TRBV5-1 and TRBJ2-3, with 7 nucleotides matching TRBD2. Germline V gene lookup returns CDR1 SGHRS and CDR2 YFSETQ. CDR3 length: 16 residues. V gave up 1 base and J gave up 6 bases; unmatched junction bases: 11. The DNA for the CDR3 is TGCGCCAGCAGCTTGAGGGGCACGGGGGGAATGGATACGCAGTATTTT. Translation gives CASSLRGTGGMDTQYF.

The J gene is TRBJ2-5, the V gene TRBV11-3; D is uncertain. V lost 1 base and J lost 2, with 5 bases in between. Germline CDR1 SGHNT, CDR2 YENEEA. The CDR3 is 13 residues long. In nucleotides, the CDR3 is TGTGCCAGCAGCTTAGGCAGACAAGAGACCCAGTACTTC. Translating it yields CASSLGRQETQYF.

This chain joins TRBV7-9 and TRBJ2-3; TRBD2 matches 9 bases. The CDR3 runs 15 residues. Germline V CDR1 and CDR2: SEHNR, FQNEAQ (reference sequence). With V trimmed by 5 bases and J by 2 bases, 5 bases remained unmatched. CDR3 in DNA: TGTGCCAGCAGCCTGAGACTAGCGGACACAGATACGCAGTATTTT. Protein sequence: CASSLRLADTDTQYF.

V and J are TRBV7-3 and TRBJ2-7; possibly TRBD1 for D (5 bases). This CDR3 region has 15 residues. Trimming cost V 1 base and J 4 bases, with 14 bases left between them. Looked up from germline, CDR1 is SGHTA and CDR2 is FQGTGA. The DNA for the CDR3 is TGTGCCAGCAGCTTAAAAGGGGATGGGATTTACGAGCAGTACTTC. Protein product: CASSLKGDGIYEQYF.

The chain employs TRBV9 and TRBJ2-5, with D maybe TRBD2 (6 bases). CDR1 and CDR2 from the germline V gene are SGDLS and YYNGEE. This CDR3 is built from 16 residues. Trimming took 0 bases from V and 1 from J, leaving 13 bases between them. CDR3 residues: CASSVATLATQETQYF. In DNA form, the CDR3 reads TGTGCCAGCAGCGTAGCTACACTAGCCACCCAAGAGACCCAGTACTTC.

This clone appeared once. The gene calls are TRBV18 and TRBJ1-4, with a possible D match to TRBD1 (6 bases). Per germline, CDR1 KGHSH and CDR2 LQKENI. V shed 5 bases and J shed 0 bases, with 19 bases lying between them. The CDR3 spans 18 residues. CDR3 protein: CASSTNPGGGATNEKLFF. The CDR3 DNA is TGTGCCAGCTCAACCAATCCGGGCGGGGGCGCAACTAATGAAAAACTGTTTTTT. Using reference TRBV18 and TRBJ1-4 for the parts outside the CDR3, the full variable domain is NAGVMQNPRHLVRRRGQEARLRCSPMKGHSHVYWYRQLPEEGLKFMVYLQKENIIDESGMPKERFSAEFPKEGPSILRIQQVVRGDSAAYFCASSTNPGGGATNEKLFFGSGTQLSVL.

CDR3 loop: CASSYGDRVLHEQYF. The CDR3 region has the DNA TGTGCCAGCAGTTATGGGGACAGGGTTCTACACGAGCAGTACTTC. The chain couples TRBV6-6 to TRBJ2-7; 9 bases match TRBD1. Germline V gene lookup returns CDR1 MNHNY and CDR2 SVGAGI (reference sequence). J was trimmed by 5 bases and V by 3 bases; bases with no gene match: 8. The CDR3 is 15 residues long.

This rearrangement joins TRBV5-1 to TRBJ2-1, with 11 bases identical to TRBD1. Per the germline V gene, CDR1 is SGHRS and CDR2 is YFSETQ. This CDR3 spans 16 amino acids. J lost 8 bases, V lost 6 bases, and 13 bases had no gene match. The CDR3 DNA reads as TGCGCCAGCACCATCTTTCCGGGACAGGGGGGCTATGAGCAGTTCTTC. Translation gives CASTIFPGQGGYEQFF.

This clone was detected only a few times. The rearrangement uses TRBV19 and TRBJ2-2, with D maybe TRBD1 (5 bases). The CDR3 contains 14 residues. Germline V CDR1 and CDR2: LNHDA, SQIVND (reference sequence). The V gene lost 4 bases and the J gene lost 5 bases, with 11 bases spanning the gap. The CDR3 loop reads CASSTGHLTGELFF. DNA of the CDR3: TGTGCCAGTAGTACTGGACATCTTACCGGGGAGCTGTTTTTT.

The V gene is TRBV7-9, the J gene TRBJ2-7, with D perhaps TRBD2 (5 bases). V was trimmed by 6 bases and J by 0 bases, leaving 12 bases between them. The CDR3 covers 14 residues. In germline, CDR1 is SEHNR, CDR2 FQNEAQ (reference sequence). The CDR3 loop is CASRGLGYSYEQYF. DNA for the CDR3: TGTGCCAGCAGAGGACTCGGGTACTCCTACGAGCAGTACTTC.

This chain joins TRBV11-3 and TRBJ1-6; TRBD1 matches at 7 bases. This CDR3 has 15 amino acids. J lost 6 bases, V lost 1 base, and 3 bases had no gene match. Germline V gene data show CDR1 as SGHNT and CDR2 as YENEEA. This chain's CDR3 is CASSLGGQPNSPLHF. The CDR3 bases are TGTGCCAGCAGCTTAGGGGGACAGCCTAATTCACCCCTCCACTTT.

The chain is built from TRBV28 and TRBJ2-5; D not resolved. The CDR3 sequence is 13 residues long. V was pared by 8 bases and J by 5 bases, with 15 bases between. Germline assignment: CDR1 MDHEN and CDR2 SYDVKM. CDR3 protein: CASHKKLRETQYF. For the CDR3, the DNA is TGTGCCAGCCATAAGAAACTCAGGGAGACCCAGTACTTC. The full variable domain, completed using reference TRBV28 and TRBJ2-5, is DVKVTQSSRYLVKRTGEKVFLECVQDMDHENMFWYRQDPGLGLRLIYFSYDVKMKEKGDIPEGYSVSREKKERFSLILESASTNQTSMYLCASHKKLRETQYFGPGTRLLVL.

The chain has TRBV19 and TRBJ1-2; D remains unclear. CDR1 and CDR2 from the germline V gene are LNHDA and SQIVND (reference sequence). The CDR3 runs 16 residues. V was trimmed by 5 bases and J by 5 bases, leaving 21 bases between them. CDR3 amino acids: CASSPPFEWQAYGYTF. In DNA, the CDR3 is TGTGCCAGTAGTCCCCCTTTCGAGTGGCAGGCGTATGGCTACACCTTC.

The rearrangement joins TRBV4-1 to TRBJ2-3, with 11 nucleotides matching TRBD2. The length of the CDR3 is 18 residues. J lost 2 bases, V lost 2 bases, and 9 bases had no gene match. CDR1 and CDR2 (germline): MGHRA, YSYEKL. The CDR3 DNA is TGCGCCAGCAGCCAACTACTGACTAGCGGGATTCACACAGATACGCAGTATTTT. This sequence encodes CASSQLLTSGIHTDTQYF.

The chain joins TRBV11-2 to TRBJ2-7, with a possible D match to TRBD1 (6 bases). The CDR3 consists of 14 residues. V lost 5 bases to trimming and J lost 2 bases, with 13 bases between them. Germline V gene data show CDR1 as SGHAT and CDR2 as FQNNGV. CDR3 nucleotide sequence: TGTGCCAGCAGCCTATTTTCAGGGGCCTACGAGCAGTACTTC. Its protein is CASSLFSGAYEQYF.

A note on this clone: The junction differs from germline at one of its ends, possibly a read error. The chain carries TRBV2 and TRBJ1-1, with 9 positions matching TRBD1. CDR1 SNHLY and CDR2 FYNNEI come from the germline V gene. The CDR3 covers 14 residues. CDR3 region: CAGSEGQGAREAFF. In DNA form, the CDR3 reads TGTGCCGGCAGTGAGGGACAGGGTGCTAGAGAAGCTTTCTTT.

CDR3 residues: CASSPGVGLGTQYF. In nucleotides, the CDR3 is TGTGCCAGCAGTCCAGGGGTGGGTTTGGGGACCCAGTACTTC. This sequence joins TRBV27 and TRBJ2-5; D may be TRBD1 (6 bases). Germline assignment: CDR1 MNHEY and CDR2 SMNVEV (reference sequence). Trimming shortened V by 5 bases and J by 7 bases, and 17 bases separated the two germline ends. The CDR3 runs 14 residues.

The chain recombines TRBV9 with TRBJ2-7; 9 bases align to TRBD1. This CDR3 region has 16 residues. Germline assignment: CDR1 SGDLS and CDR2 YYNGEE. With V trimmed by 5 bases and J by 4 bases, 13 bases remained unmatched. Here the CDR3 DNA reads TGTGCCAGCAGTGGTAATCCGGGACAGGGAAGGTACGAGCAGTACTTC. Translated, it gives CASSGNPGQGRYEQYF.

This sequence joins TRBV30 and TRBJ1-1, with no clear D. Trimming removed 2 bases from V and 6 bases from J, with 16 bases in between. CDR3 length: 14 amino acids. CDR1 and CDR2 from the germline V gene are GTSNPN and SVGIG (reference sequence). The CDR3 DNA reads TGTGCCTGGAGTTCAGCCCCACTAACCCCTGAAGCTTTCTTT. Translated, it gives CAWSSAPLTPEAFF. The whole variable domain, filled in from reference TRBV30 and TRBJ1-1, reads SQTIHQWPATLVQPVGSPLSLECTVEGTSNPNLYWYRQAAGRGLQLLFYSVGIGQISSEVPQNLSASRPQDRQFILSSKKLLLSDSGFYLCAWSSAPLTPEAFFGQGTRLTVV.